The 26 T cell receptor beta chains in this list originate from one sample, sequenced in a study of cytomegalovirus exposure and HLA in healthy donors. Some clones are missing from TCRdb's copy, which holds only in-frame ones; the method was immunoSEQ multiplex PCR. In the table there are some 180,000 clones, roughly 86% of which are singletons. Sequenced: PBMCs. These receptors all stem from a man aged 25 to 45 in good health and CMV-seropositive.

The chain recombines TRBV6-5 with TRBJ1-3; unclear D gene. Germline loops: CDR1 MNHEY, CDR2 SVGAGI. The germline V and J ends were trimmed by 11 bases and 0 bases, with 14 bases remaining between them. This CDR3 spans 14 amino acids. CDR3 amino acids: CAASRVSSGNTIYF. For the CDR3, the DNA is TGTGCCGCCAGCCGGGTTAGCTCTGGAAACACCATATATTTT.

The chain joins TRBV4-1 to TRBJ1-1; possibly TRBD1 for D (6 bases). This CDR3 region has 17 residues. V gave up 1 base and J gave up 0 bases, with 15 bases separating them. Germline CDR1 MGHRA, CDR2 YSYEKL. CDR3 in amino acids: CASSQGQATLVNTEAFF. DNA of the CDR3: TGCGCCAGCAGCCAAGGACAGGCTACTTTGGTGAACACTGAAGCTTTCTTT.

CDR3 protein: CASSFADEQYF. DNA for the CDR3: TGTGCCAGCAGCTTCGCAGACGAGCAGTACTTC. The J gene is TRBJ2-7, the V gene TRBV11-1; D unresolved. V was pared by 3 bases and J by 5 bases, with 5 bases between. The germline V gene encodes CDR1 SGHAT and CDR2 FQDESV (reference sequence). This CDR3 has 11 residues.

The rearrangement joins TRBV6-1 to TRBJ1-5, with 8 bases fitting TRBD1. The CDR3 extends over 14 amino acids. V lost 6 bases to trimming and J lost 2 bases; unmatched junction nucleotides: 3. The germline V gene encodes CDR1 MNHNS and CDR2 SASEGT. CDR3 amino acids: CASRLQGGNQPQHF. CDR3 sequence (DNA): TGTGCCAGCAGGCTACAGGGGGGCAATCAGCCCCAGCATTTT.

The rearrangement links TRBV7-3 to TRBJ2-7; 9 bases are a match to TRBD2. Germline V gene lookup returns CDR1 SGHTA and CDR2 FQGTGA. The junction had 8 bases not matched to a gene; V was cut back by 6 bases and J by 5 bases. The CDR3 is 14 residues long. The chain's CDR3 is CASSPTGTSNEQYF. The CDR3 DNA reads TGTGCCAGCAGTCCGACCGGGACTAGCAACGAGCAGTACTTC.

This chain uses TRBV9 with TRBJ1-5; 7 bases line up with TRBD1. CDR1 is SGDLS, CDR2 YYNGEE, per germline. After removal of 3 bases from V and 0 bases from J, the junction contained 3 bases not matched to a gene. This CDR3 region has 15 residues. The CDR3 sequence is CASSAGTVSNQPQHF. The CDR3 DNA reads TGTGCCAGCAGCGCGGGGACAGTTAGCAATCAGCCCCAGCATTTT.

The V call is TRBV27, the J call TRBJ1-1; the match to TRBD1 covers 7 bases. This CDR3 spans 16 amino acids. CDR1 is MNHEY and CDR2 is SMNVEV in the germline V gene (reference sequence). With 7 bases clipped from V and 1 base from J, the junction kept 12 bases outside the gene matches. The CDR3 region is CASTNRGEVGNTEAFF. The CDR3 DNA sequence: TGTGCCAGCACCAACAGGGGAGAAGTAGGGAACACTGAAGCTTTCTTT.

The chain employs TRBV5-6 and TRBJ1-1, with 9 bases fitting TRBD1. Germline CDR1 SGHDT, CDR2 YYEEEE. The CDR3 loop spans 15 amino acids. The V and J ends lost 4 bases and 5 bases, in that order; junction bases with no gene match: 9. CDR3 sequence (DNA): TGTGCCAGCAGCCATAACAACAGGGGGCGGACTGAAGCTTTCTTT. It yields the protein CASSHNNRGRTEAFF.

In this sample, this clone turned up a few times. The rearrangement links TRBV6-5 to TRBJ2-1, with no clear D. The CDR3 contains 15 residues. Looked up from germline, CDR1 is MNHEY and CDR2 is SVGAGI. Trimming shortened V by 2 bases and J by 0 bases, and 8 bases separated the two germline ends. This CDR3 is CASSYTQSSYNEQFF. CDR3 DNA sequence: TGTGCCAGCAGTTACACCCAGAGCTCCTACAATGAGCAGTTCTTC.

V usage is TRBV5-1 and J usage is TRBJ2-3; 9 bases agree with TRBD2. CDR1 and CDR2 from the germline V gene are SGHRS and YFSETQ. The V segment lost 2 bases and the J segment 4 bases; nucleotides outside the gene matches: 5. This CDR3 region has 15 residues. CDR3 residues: CASSLGIAGADTQYF. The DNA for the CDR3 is TGCGCCAGCAGCTTAGGGATAGCGGGGGCAGATACGCAGTATTTT.

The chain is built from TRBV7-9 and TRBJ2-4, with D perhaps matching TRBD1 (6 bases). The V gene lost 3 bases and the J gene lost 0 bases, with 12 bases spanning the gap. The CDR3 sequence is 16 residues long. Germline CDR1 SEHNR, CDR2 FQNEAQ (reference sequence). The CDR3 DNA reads TGTGCCAGCAGCTTCACGGACAGCCTAGCCAAAAACATTCAGTACTTC. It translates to CASSFTDSLAKNIQYF.

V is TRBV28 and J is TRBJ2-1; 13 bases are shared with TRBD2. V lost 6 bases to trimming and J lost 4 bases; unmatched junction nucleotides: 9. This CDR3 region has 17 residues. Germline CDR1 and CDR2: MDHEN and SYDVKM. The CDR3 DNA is TGTGCCAGCAGGCTAAGGACTAGCGGGAGTCAATACAATGAGCAGTTCTTC. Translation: CASRLRTSGSQYNEQFF.

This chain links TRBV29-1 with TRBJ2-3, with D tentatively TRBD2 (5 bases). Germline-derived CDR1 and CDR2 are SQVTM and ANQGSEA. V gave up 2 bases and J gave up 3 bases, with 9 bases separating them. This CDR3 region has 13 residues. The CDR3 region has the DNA TGCAGCGTTGAAAGGACTTCGACAGATACGCAGTATTTT. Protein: CSVERTSTDTQYF.

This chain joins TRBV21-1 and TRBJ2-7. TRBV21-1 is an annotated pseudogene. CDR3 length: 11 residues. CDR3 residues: CASSKGYEQYF. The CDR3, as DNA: TGTGCCAGCAGCAAAGGGTACGAGCAGTACTTC.

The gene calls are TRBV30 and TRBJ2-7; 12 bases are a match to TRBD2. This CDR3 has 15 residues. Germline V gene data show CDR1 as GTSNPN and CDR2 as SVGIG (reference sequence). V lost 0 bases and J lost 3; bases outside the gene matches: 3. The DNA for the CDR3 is TGTGCCTGGAGTGTACGGGGACTAGCGGGCTACGAGCAGTACTTC. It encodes CAWSVRGLAGYEQYF.

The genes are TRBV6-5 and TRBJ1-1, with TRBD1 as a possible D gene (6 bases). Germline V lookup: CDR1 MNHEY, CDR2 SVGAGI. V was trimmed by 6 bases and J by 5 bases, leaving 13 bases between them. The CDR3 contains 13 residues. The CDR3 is CASRGQLGTEAFF. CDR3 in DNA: TGTGCCAGCAGGGGACAATTGGGTACTGAAGCTTTCTTT.

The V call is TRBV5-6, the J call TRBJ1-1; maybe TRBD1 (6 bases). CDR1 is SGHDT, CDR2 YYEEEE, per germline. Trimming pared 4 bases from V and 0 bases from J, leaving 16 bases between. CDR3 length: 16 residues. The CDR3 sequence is CASSPEGGPLNTEAFF. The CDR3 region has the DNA TGTGCCAGCAGCCCCGAAGGGGGGCCATTGAACACTGAAGCTTTCTTT.

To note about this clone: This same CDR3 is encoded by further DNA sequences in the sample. The CDR3 sequence is CASSYGSNQPQHF. The CDR3 nucleotides are TGTGCCAGCAGTTACGGCTCAAATCAGCCCCAGCATTTT. This chain connects TRBV6-6 to TRBJ1-5; D unresolved. Trimming pared 2 bases from V and 4 bases from J, leaving 6 bases between. The CDR3 covers 13 residues. Germline CDR1 MNHNY, CDR2 SVGAGI (reference sequence).

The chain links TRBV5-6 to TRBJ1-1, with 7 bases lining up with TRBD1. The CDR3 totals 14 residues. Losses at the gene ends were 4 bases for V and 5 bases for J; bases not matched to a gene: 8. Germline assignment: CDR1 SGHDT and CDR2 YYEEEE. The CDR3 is CASSLDRWETEAFF. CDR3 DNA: TGTGCCAGCAGCCTGGACAGGTGGGAGACTGAAGCTTTCTTT.

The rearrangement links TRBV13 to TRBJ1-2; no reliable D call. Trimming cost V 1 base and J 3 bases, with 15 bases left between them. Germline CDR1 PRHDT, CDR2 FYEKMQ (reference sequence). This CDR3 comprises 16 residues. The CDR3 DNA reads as TGTGCCAGCAGCTTAGCAGGAGCCGGGTCGGACTATGGCTACACCTTC. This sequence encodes CASSLAGAGSDYGYTF.

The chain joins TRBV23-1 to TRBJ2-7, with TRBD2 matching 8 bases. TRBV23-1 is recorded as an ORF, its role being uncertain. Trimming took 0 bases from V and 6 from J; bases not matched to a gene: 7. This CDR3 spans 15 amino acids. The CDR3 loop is CASSQSGTRKGEQYF. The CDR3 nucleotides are TGCGCCAGCAGTCAATCCGGGACTAGAAAGGGCGAGCAGTACTTC.

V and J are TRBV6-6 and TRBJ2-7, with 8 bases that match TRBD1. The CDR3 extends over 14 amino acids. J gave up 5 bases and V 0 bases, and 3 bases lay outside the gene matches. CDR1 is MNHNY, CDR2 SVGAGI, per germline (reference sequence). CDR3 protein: CASSYSTGVHEQYF. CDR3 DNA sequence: TGTGCCAGCAGTTACTCGACAGGGGTCCACGAGCAGTACTTC.

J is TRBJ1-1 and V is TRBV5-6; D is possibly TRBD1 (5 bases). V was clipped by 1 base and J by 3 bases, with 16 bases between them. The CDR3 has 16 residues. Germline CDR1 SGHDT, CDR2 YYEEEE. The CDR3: CASSLLTASGDTEAFF. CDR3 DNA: TGTGCCAGCAGCTTGCTAACGGCCTCGGGGGACACTGAAGCTTTCTTT.

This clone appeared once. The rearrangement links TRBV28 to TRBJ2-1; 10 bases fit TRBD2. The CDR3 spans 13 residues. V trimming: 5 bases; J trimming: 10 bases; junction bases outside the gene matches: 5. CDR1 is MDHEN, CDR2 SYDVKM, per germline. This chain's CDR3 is CASSPPTSGEQFF. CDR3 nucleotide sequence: TGTGCCAGCAGTCCACCGACTAGCGGGGAGCAGTTCTTC.

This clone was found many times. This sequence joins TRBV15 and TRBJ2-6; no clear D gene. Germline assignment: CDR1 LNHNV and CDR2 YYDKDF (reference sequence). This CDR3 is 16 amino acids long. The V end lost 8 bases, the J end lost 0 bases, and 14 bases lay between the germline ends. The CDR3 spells CATGRNRGSGANVLTF. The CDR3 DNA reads TGTGCCACCGGGCGGAACCGAGGCTCTGGGGCCAACGTCCTGACTTTC.

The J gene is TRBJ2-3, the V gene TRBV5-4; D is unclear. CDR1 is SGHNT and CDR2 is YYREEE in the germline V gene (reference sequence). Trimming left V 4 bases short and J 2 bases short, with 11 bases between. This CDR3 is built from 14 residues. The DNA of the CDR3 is TGTGCCAGCAGCCCCCCTCTAACCACAGATACGCAGTATTTT. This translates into CASSPPLTTDTQYF.